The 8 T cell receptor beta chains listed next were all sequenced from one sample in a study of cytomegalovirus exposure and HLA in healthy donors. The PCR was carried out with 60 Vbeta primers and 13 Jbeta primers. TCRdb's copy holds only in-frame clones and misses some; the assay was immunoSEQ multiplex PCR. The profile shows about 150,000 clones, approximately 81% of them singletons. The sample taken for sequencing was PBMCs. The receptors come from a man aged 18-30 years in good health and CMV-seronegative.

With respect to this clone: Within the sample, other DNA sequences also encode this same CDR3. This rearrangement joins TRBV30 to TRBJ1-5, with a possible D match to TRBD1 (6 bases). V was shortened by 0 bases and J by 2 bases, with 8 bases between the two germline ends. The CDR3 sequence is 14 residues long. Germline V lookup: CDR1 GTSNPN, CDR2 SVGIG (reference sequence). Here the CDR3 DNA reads TGTGCCTGGAGTGTAGGGGGAGGCAATCAGCCCCAGCATTTT. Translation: CAWSVGGGNQPQHF.

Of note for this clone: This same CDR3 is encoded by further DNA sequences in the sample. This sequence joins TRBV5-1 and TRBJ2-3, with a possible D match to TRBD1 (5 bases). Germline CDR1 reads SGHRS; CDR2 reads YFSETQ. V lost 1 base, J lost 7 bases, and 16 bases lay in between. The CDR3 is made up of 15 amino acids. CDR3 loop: CASSLSSGNLNTQYF. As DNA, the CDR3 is TGCGCCAGCAGCTTGTCATCAGGGAATTTAAATACGCAGTATTTT. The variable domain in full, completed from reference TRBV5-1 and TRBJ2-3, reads KAGVTQTPRYLIKTRGQQVTLSCSPISGHRSVSWYQQTPGQGLQFLFEYFSETQRNKGNFPGRFSGRQFSNSRSEMNVSTLELGDSALYLCASSLSSGNLNTQYFGPGTRLTVL.

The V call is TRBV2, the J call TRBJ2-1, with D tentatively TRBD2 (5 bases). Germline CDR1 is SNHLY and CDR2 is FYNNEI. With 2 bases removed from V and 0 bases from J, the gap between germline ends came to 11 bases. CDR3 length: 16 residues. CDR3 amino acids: CASSEMFGSSYNEQFF. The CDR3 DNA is TGTGCCAGCAGTGAAATGTTTGGGAGCTCCTACAATGAGCAGTTCTTC.

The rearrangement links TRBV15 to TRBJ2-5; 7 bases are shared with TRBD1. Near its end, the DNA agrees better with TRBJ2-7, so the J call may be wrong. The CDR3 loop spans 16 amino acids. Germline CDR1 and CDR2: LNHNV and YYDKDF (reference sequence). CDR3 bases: TGTGCCACCAGCAGAGGGCCAACAGGGGTCTCCTACGAGCAGTACTTC. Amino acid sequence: CATSRGPTGVSYEQYF.

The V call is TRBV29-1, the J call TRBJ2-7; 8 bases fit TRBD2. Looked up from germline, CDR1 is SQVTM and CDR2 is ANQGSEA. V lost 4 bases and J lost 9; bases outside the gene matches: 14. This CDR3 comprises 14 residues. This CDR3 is CSVAASGPPTGQYF. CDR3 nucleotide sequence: TGCAGCGTTGCGGCTAGCGGGCCCCCTACTGGGCAGTACTTC.

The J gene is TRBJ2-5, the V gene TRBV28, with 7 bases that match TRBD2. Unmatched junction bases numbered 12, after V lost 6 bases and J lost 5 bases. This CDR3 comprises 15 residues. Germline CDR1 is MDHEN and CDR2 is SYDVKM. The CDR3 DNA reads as TGTGCCAGCAGCAAAACTAGCGTCCGGGGCGAGACCCAGTACTTC. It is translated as CASSKTSVRGETQYF.

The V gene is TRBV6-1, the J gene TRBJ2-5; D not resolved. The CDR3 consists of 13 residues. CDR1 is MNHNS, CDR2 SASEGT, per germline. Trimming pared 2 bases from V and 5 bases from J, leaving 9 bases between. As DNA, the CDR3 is TGTGCCAGCAGTGAATTCCGTCGGGAGACCCAGTACTTC. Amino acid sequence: CASSEFRRETQYF.

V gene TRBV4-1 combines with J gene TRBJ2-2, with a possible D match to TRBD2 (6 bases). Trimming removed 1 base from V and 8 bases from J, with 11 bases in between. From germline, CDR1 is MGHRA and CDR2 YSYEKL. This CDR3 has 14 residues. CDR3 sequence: CASSQGGELGELFF. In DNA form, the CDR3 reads TGCGCCAGCAGCCAAGGGGGGGAGCTGGGGGAGCTGTTTTTT.